This T cell receptor (beta chain) stems from a study of identical twins. The germline V gene has CDR1 SGHRS and CDR2 YFSETQ. J gave up 3 bases and V 0 bases, and 7 bases lay outside the gene matches. This CDR3 spans 17 amino acids. A word on this clonotype: Its antigen is not identified.

TCRdb ran MiXCR on the 5' RACE reads and lists one entry per CDR3 protein. This table has more than 200,000 distinct CDR3 sequences, over 11% appearing once. Study-level findings and limits: Cross-sectional statistical analysis was relied on for the conclusions, without the same donors being followed. One should note that invariant MAIT and iNKT cells could partly confound zero-insertion analyses.

This clonotype originated in a young woman in good health. What was sequenced was memory (CD45RO+) T cells sorted from blood. The V and J genes are TRBV5-1 and TRBJ2-2; TRBD2 agrees at 8 bases. Here the CDR3 DNA reads TGCGCCAGCAGCTTGGCCGCGACTAGCGTCGACACCGGGGAGCTGTTTTTT. This translates into CASSLAATSVDTGELFF.